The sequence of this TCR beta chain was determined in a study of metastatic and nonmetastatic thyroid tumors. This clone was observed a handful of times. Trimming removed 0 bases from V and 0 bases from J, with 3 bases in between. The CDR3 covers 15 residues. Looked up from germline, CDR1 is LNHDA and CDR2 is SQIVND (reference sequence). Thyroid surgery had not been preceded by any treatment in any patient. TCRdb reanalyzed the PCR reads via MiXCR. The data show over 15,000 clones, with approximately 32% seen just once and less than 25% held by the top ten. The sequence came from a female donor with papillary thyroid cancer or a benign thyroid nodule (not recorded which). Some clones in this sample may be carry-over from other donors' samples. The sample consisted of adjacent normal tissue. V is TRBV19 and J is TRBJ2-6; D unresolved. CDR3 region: CASSIDNSGANVLTF. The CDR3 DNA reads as TGTGCCAGTAGTATAGATAACTCTGGGGCCAACGTCCTGACTTTC.